Listed below are T cell receptor beta chains from one sample, sequenced in a study of coeliac disease. Repertoires were generated with immunoSEQ multiplex PCR, while TCRdb's copy carries only in-frame clones and drops some. In the table there are roughly 790 clones, 64% of which are singletons. The sequenced sample consisted of intraepithelial lymphocytes from the gut. The origin of the receptors is a man at least 80 years old without celiac disease. Both conserved end residues are part of each CDR3. D genes are given only for firm matches. Only some rows state a clone size, as once, few, many or a class for expanded clones.

CDR3: CATGQAANTEAFF; DNA: TGTGCCACGGGACAGGCGGCGAACACTGAAGCTTTCTTT; V: TRBV6-1; size: -; D: TRBD1; J: TRBJ1-1
CDR3: CASTRDFEQYF; DNA: TGTGCCAGCACACGGGACTTCGAGCAGTACTTC; V: TRBV5-6; size: -; D: -; J: TRBJ2-7
CDR3: CASSVPRSTDTQYF; DNA: TGTGCCAGCAGTGTCCCGCGGTCCACAGATACGCAGTATTTT; V: TRBV6-4; size: -; D: -; J: TRBJ2-3
CDR3: CASSQLQSSSTDTQYF; DNA: TGTGCCAGCAGCCAGCTACAGAGTTCTAGCACAGATACGCAGTATTTT; V: TRBV14; size: -; D: -; J: TRBJ2-3
CDR3: CASSHPGINYGYTF; DNA: TGTGCCAGCAGTCACCCGGGGATCAACTATGGCTACACCTTC; V: TRBV6-5; size: -; D: -; J: TRBJ1-2
CDR3: CASSYSGQFSGNTIYF; DNA: TGTGCCAGCAGTTACTCGGGACAGTTCTCTGGAAACACCATATATTTT; V: TRBV6-5; size: -; D: TRBD1; J: TRBJ1-3
CDR3: CASSLGTATDTQYF; DNA: TGTGCCAGCAGCTTGGGGACAGCCACAGATACGCAGTATTTT; V: TRBV5-5; size: -; D: -; J: TRBJ2-3
CDR3: CASSIGGLAGQETQYF; DNA: TGTGCCAGTAGTATAGGCGGACTAGCGGGACAAGAGACCCAGTACTTC; V: TRBV19; size: few; D: TRBD2; J: TRBJ2-5
CDR3: CSVVYGAYEQYF; DNA: TGCAGCGTTGTTTACGGTGCCTACGAGCAGTACTTC; V: TRBV29-1; size: few; D: -; J: TRBJ2-7
CDR3: CASSDLHTGVVAQYF; DNA: TGTGCCAGCAGTGACCTACATACAGGGGTGGTGGCCCAGTACTTC; V: TRBV6-1; size: -; D: TRBD1; J: TRBJ2-5
CDR3: CASSLLPAGDSYNEQFF; DNA: TGTGCCAGCAGTTTATTACCAGCGGGAGACTCCTACAATGAGCAGTTCTTC; V: TRBV27; size: -; D: TRBD2; J: TRBJ2-1
CDR3: CASSIGGQNNSPLHF; DNA: TGTGCCAGTAGTATTGGGGGACAGAATAATTCACCCCTCCACTTT; V: TRBV19; size: -; D: TRBD1; J: TRBJ1-6
CDR3: CASSLGANTEAFF; DNA: TGCGCCAGCAGCTTGGGGGCAAACACTGAAGCTTTCTTT; V: TRBV5-1; size: -; D: -; J: TRBJ1-1
CDR3: CASSGTDRRNQPQHF; DNA: TGCGCCAGCAGCGGAACGGACAGGAGGAATCAGCCCCAGCATTTT; V: TRBV10-2; size: -; D: TRBD1; J: TRBJ1-5
CDR3: CASSPQGAVIYGYTF; DNA: TGTGCCAGCAGCCCCCAGGGGGCGGTTATCTATGGCTACACCTTC; V: TRBV6-5; size: -; D: TRBD1; J: TRBJ1-2
CDR3: CASSFWQGAGNSPLHF; DNA: TGTGCCAGCAGTTTTTGGCAGGGGGCTGGTAATTCACCCCTCCACTTT; V: TRBV28; size: medium-sized; D: TRBD1; J: TRBJ1-6
CDR3: CASSPLGGASTKETQYF; DNA: TGTGCCAGCAGTCCGCTAGGGGGGGCGTCAACAAAAGAGACCCAGTACTTC; V: TRBV27; size: -; D: -; J: TRBJ2-5
CDR3: CASGAAMVGELFF; DNA: TGTGCCAGCGGGGCAGCTATGGTCGGGGAGCTGTTTTTT; V: TRBV9; size: -; D: -; J: TRBJ2-2